This T cell receptor beta chain was observed in a study of blood T cell repertoires in COVID-19. This CDR3 contains 16 residues. V was pared by 4 bases and J by 2 bases, with 6 bases of the junction left unmatched. The germline gives CDR1 SGHRS, CDR2 YFSETQ. Repertoires were generated with immunoSEQ multiplex PCR, while TCRdb's copy carries only in-frame clones and drops some. The data show 200,000 to 250,000 clones, about 88% seen once. The chain is built from TRBV5-1 and TRBJ1-5; 10 bases fit TRBD1. This sequence originates from a woman between 35 and 50 years old who had recovered from COVID-19. Sequences were obtained from peripheral blood. CDR3 amino acids: CASSATGTGGNQPQHF. DNA of the CDR3: TGCGCCAGCAGCGCGACCGGGACAGGGGGCAATCAGCCCCAGCATTTT.